Here is one TCR beta chain with its context. As yet, its antigen is unknown. The data derive from a study of a mutant IDH1 vaccine in newly diagnosed glioma. Specified time point: week 23, last vaccination. Each vaccine dose was 300 ug of mutant IDH1 20-mer peptide, with topical imiquimod. TCRdb's table, derived via immunoSEQ multiplex PCR, lists solely in-frame clones and lacks some. The sample lists approximately 50,000 clones, 85% to 90% seen once, with approximately 1.5% in the top ten. The germline V and J ends were trimmed by 3 bases and 0 bases, with 6 bases remaining between them. The CDR3 length is 13 residues. CDR1 KGHSH and CDR2 LQKENI come from the germline V gene.

The receptor's source is a man aged 40-50 years with glioma. The input for sequencing was PBMCs, taken from a glioma patient whose treatment included an IDH1 peptide vaccine. The J gene is TRBJ2-7, the V gene TRBV18; D gene ambiguous. For the CDR3, the DNA is TGTGCCAGCTCACCCCCCAACTCCTACGAGCAGTACTTC. This gives the protein CASSPPNSYEQYF.